This is a list of T cell receptor beta chains from one sample in a study of post-analysis software for immune sequencing data. TCRdb re-analysed the PCR reads in MiXCR, keeping a single row per CDR3 protein. The table has 820,000 or so distinct CDR3 sequences, under 70% seen once. The specimen sequenced was blood. Receptor source: a girl aged 10 to 17 with multiple sclerosis. Each CDR3 is given with its conserved first and last residue. The order of the fields is J gene, D gene, V gene, clone size, CDR3 DNA, CDR3 protein. D genes are given only for firm matches. Clone size is not always given. Where it is, it says once, few, many or a class for expanded clones.

TRBJ2-5 - TRBV24-1 few TGTGCCACCAGACGGGGACAACGAGAGACCCAGTACTTC CATRRGQRETQYF
TRBJ1-5 TRBD1 TRBV2 - TGTGCCAGCAGTCCTGACAGGGGCTCCAATCAGCCCCAGCATTTT CASSPDRGSNQPQHF
TRBJ2-1 - TRBV20-1 once TGCAGTGCTAGACCTCGGACCCCACCCTACAATGAGCAGTTCTTC CSARPRTPPYNEQFF
TRBJ2-1 - TRBV12-3/TRBV12-4 - TGTGCCAGCAGTGAGCGCAATGAGCAGTTCTTC CASSERNEQFF
TRBJ2-7 - TRBV20-1 - TGCAGTGCTACGGGGCAGGGTTATCACGAGCAGTACTTC CSATGQGYHEQYF
TRBJ2-7 - TRBV4-1 few TGCGCCAGCAGCCAAGAGTCGGCCTACGAGCAGTACTTC CASSQESAYEQYF
TRBJ1-5 - TRBV29-1 - TGCAGCGTTGGGGGGGGGCTTCAGCCCCAGCATTTT CSVGGGLQPQHF
TRBJ2-1 - TRBV7-3 - TGTGCCAGCAGCCCCGAGAGAGGACATGAGCAGTTCTTC CASSPERGHEQFF
TRBJ2-7 - TRBV18 once TGTGCCAGCTCACCAAAAAGGGCCTACTCCTACGAGCAGTACTTC CASSPKRAYSYEQYF
TRBJ2-7 - TRBV15 - TGTGCCACCAGCAGAGGGAACAGCGCGACTTCCTCCTACGAGCAGTACTTC CATSRGNSATSSYEQYF
TRBJ2-1 TRBD2 TRBV5-1 few TGCGCCAGCAGCTTGGCCTGGGGGGGTGAGCAGTTCTTC CASSLAWGGEQFF
TRBJ2-5 - TRBV20-1 few TGCAGTGCCCTCATCGAGACCCAGTACTTC CSALIETQYF
TRBJ2-1 - TRBV12-3/TRBV12-4 few TGTGCCAGCAGTCACCATGGGGCCTACAATGAGCAGTTCTTC CASSHHGAYNEQFF
TRBJ2-5 - TRBV10-3 few TGTGCCATCAGAAAGCAGGGGGGGGGGACCCAGTACTTC CAIRKQGGGTQYF
TRBJ1-2 - TRBV20-1 - TGCAGTGCTAGAGTGGATGGCTATGGCTACACCTTC CSARVDGYGYTF
TRBJ2-7 TRBD1 TRBV27 - TGTGCCAGCAGTTCCGTGGGAACGCACAGGGGAGAGCAGTACTTC CASSSVGTHRGEQYF
TRBJ2-5 TRBD1 TRBV5-1 - TGCGCCAGCAGCCCGCCCACAGGGGGTCAAGAGACCCAGTACTTC CASSPPTGGQETQYF
TRBJ2-7 - TRBV29-1 few TGCAGCGTCCTAAAACTCGACAGGACATCCTACGAGCAGTACTTC CSVLKLDRTSYEQYF
TRBJ2-5 - TRBV29-1 - TGCAGCGGGGCCGGGGAGACCCAGTACTTC CSGAGETQYF